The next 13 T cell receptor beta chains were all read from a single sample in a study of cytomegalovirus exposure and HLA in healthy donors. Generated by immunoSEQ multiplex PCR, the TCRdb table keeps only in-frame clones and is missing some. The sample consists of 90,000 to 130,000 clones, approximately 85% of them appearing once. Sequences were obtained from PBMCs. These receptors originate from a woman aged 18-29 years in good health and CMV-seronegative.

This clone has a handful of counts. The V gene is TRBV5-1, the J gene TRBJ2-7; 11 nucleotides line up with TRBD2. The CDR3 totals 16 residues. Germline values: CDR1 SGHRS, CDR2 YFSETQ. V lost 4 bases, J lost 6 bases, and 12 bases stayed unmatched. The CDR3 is CASSPSVAGGPGEQYF. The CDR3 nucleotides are TGCGCCAGCAGCCCGTCGGTAGCGGGGGGGCCGGGCGAGCAGTACTTC.

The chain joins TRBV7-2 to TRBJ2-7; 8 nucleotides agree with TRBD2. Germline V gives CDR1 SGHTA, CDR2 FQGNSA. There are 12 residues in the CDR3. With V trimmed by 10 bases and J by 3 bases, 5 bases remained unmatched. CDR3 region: CATPGTSYEQYF. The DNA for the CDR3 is TGTGCCACCCCCGGGACTAGCTACGAGCAGTACTTC.

CDR3 coding DNA: TGTGCCAGCAGCGAGGCGACAGGCCATCCCTACGAGCAGTACTTC. Its protein is CASSEATGHPYEQYF. The J gene is TRBJ2-7, the V gene TRBV7-9; weak D call: TRBD1 (6 bases). Germline CDR1 SEHNR, CDR2 FQNEAQ (reference sequence). CDR3 size: 15 residues. V lost 5 bases and J 2 bases, leaving 16 bases between the germline ends.

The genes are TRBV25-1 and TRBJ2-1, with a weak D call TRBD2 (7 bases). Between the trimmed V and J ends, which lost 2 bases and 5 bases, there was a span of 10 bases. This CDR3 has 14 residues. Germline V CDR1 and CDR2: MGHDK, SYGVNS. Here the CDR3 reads CASSEVGGDNEQFF. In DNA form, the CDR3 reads TGTGCCAGCAGTGAAGTAGGGGGGGACAATGAGCAGTTCTTC.

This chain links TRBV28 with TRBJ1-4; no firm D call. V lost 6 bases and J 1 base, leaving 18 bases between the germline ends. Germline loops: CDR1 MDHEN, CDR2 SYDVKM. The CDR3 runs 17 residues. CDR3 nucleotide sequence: TGTGCCAGCAGCCCCCCACCGTGGGAGGTAACTAATGAAAAACTGTTTTTT. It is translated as CASSPPPWEVTNEKLFF.

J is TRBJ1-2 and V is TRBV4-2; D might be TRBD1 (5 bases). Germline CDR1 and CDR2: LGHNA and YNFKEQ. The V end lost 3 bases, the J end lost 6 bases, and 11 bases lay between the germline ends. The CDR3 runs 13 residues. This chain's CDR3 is CASSHGAGNGYTF. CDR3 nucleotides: TGTGCCAGCAGCCATGGGGCAGGGAATGGCTACACCTTC.

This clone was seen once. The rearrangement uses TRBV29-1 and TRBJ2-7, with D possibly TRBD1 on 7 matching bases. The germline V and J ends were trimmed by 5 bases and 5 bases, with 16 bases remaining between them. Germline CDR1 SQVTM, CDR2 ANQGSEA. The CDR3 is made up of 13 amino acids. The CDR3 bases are TGCAGCGTTCGGGCAGGGGGAGGCGACGAGCAGTACTTC. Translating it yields CSVRAGGGDEQYF.

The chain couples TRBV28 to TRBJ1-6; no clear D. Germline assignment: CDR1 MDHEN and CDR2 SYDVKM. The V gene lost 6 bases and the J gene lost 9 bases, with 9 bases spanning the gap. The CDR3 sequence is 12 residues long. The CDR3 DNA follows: TGTGCCAGCAGCCCCCTCGTTTCACCCCTCCACTTT. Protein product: CASSPLVSPLHF. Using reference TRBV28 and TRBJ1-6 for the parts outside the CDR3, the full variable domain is DVKVTQSSRYLVKRTGEKVFLECVQDMDHENMFWYRQDPGLGLRLIYFSYDVKMKEKGDIPEGYSVSREKKERFSLILESASTNQTSMYLCASSPLVSPLHFGNGTRLTVT.

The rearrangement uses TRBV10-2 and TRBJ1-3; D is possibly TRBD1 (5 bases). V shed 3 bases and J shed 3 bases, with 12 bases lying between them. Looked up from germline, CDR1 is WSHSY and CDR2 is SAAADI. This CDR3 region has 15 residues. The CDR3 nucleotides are TGCGCCAGCAGTGAATTCAGGGCAGGTGGAAACACCATATATTTT. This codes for CASSEFRAGGNTIYF.

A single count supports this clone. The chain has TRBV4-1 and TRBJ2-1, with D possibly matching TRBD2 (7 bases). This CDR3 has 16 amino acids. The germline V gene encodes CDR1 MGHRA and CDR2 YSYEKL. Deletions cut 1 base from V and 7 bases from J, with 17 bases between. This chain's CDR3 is CASSQVWGGAWNEQFF. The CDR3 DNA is TGCGCCAGCAGCCAAGTCTGGGGGGGGGCGTGGAATGAGCAGTTCTTC.

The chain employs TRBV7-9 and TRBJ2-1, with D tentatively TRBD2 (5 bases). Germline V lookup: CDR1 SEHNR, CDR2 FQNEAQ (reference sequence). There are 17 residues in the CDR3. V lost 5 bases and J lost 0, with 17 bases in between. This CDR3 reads CASSPWPKRDSYNEQFF. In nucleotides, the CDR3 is TGTGCCAGCAGCCCTTGGCCAAAACGGGACTCCTACAATGAGCAGTTCTTC.

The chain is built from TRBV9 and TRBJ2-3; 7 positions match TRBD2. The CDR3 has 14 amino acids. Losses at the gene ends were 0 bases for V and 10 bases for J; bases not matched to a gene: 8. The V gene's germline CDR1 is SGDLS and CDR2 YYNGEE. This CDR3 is CASSVASGGGPQYF. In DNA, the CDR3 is TGTGCCAGCAGCGTAGCTTCGGGGGGTGGACCGCAGTATTTT.

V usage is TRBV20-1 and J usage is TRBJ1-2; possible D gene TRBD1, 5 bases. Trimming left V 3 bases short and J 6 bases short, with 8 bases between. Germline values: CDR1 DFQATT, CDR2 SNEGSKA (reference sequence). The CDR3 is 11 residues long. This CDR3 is CSASLGDGYTF. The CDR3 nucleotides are TGCAGTGCTAGTTTAGGGGATGGCTACACCTTC.